These 29 T cell receptor beta chains share one sample of origin, sequenced in a study of T-cell reconstitution after alpha-beta-depleted transplantation in children. Using unique molecular identifiers, the investigators prepared the TCRbeta library. TCRdb reprocessed the PCR reads via MiXCR and lists one record per CDR3 protein. The data show approximately 650,000 distinct CDR3 sequences, around 13% seen once. The input for sequencing was PBMCs, taken before TCRalphabeta/CD19-depleted stem cell transplant. All receptors come from a girl aged 2 to 10 with congenital amegakaryocytic thrombocytopenia, due to receive a stem cell transplant.

This clonotype was seen only a few times. This chain joins TRBV20-1 and TRBJ2-7, with 9 bases lining up with TRBD2. Germline CDR1 is DFQATT and CDR2 is SNEGSKA (reference sequence). The CDR3 contains 14 residues. Trimming cost V 4 bases and J 4 bases; bases outside gene matches: 8. The CDR3 coding sequence is TGCAGTGCTACACGCGGGAGGGCCGATTACGAGCAGTACTTC. Protein: CSATRGRADYEQYF.

The chain recombines TRBV20-1 with TRBJ1-1; possible D gene TRBD1, 6 bases. CDR3 length equals 14 residues. Germline V gene data show CDR1 as DFQATT and CDR2 as SNEGSKA (reference sequence). Trimming took off 3 bases at V and 0 bases at J, with 11 bases between the two ends. The CDR3 sequence is CSASDWDMNTEAFF. DNA for the CDR3: TGCAGTGCTAGTGACTGGGACATGAACACTGAAGCTTTCTTT.

This chain links TRBV5-1 with TRBJ2-1; 12 nucleotides line up with TRBD2. This CDR3 is 19 amino acids long. Per the germline V gene, CDR1 is SGHRS and CDR2 is YFSETQ. V shed 3 bases and J 6 bases; nucleotides not matched to a gene: 16. CDR3 in DNA: TGCGCCAGCAGCTCCCCCCCGACTAGCGGGAGATTTACAATCAATGAGCAGTTCTTC. Translated: CASSSPPTSGRFTINEQFF. Looking up the rest from reference TRBV5-1 and TRBJ2-1 gives the full variable domain: KAGVTQTPRYLIKTRGQQVTLSCSPISGHRSVSWYQQTPGQGLQFLFEYFSETQRNKGNFPGRFSGRQFSNSRSEMNVSTLELGDSALYLCASSSPPTSGRFTINEQFFGPGTRLTVL.

This clonotype showed up many times. This chain connects TRBV12-3 or TRBV12-4 to TRBJ2-1, with 10 nucleotides matching TRBD2. V was clipped by 8 bases and J by 7 bases; unmatched bases: 14. This CDR3 comprises 16 residues. CDR3 in amino acids: CASVLLGASGSNEQFF. The CDR3 DNA sequence: TGTGCCAGCGTCCTACTTGGCGCTAGCGGGAGTAATGAGCAGTTCTTC.

V and J are TRBV4-1 and TRBJ2-7; TRBD2 aligns across 10 bases. The CDR3 consists of 20 residues. Unmatched junction bases numbered 24, after V lost 3 bases and J lost 7 bases. The germline CDR1 and CDR2 sequences are MGHRA and YSYEKL. CDR3 sequence reads: CASSQPPGLARPWAATEQYF. The CDR3, as DNA: TGCGCCAGCAGCCAGCCTCCGGGACTAGCGAGACCGTGGGCTGCTACAGAGCAGTACTTC.

There are many counts of this clonotype. This chain joins TRBV5-1 and TRBJ2-1; D may be TRBD1 (6 bases). Trimming removed 8 bases from V and 0 bases from J, with 15 bases in between. The V gene's germline CDR1 is SGHRS and CDR2 YFSETQ. The CDR3 loop spans 15 amino acids. CDR3 in DNA: TGCGCCAGTGAGCAGGGGCAAGGCTCCTACAATGAGCAGTTCTTC. It yields the protein CASEQGQGSYNEQFF. Supplemented by reference TRBV5-1 and TRBJ2-1, the full variable domain reads KAGVTQTPRYLIKTRGQQVTLSCSPISGHRSVSWYQQTPGQGLQFLFEYFSETQRNKGNFPGRFSGRQFSNSRSEMNVSTLELGDSALYLCASEQGQGSYNEQFFGPGTRLTVL.

The chain combines TRBV27 with TRBJ2-1, with 8 bases that match TRBD1. The CDR3 contains 14 residues. Trimming removed 0 bases from V and 15 bases from J; junction bases left unmatched: 10. CDR1 is MNHEY and CDR2 is SMNVEV in the germline V gene (reference sequence). The CDR3 sequence: CASSLSGGQAPVFF. CDR3 DNA: TGTGCCAGCAGTTTATCTGGGGGACAGGCTCCCGTGTTCTTC.

This clonotype was observed a handful of times. The CDR3 bases are TGTGCCAGCAGTCCCGGGGGGGCGCCCCAGCATTTT. It specifies CASSPGGAPQHF. This sequence joins TRBV6-6 and TRBJ1-5; D perhaps matches TRBD1 (6 bases). This CDR3 has 12 amino acids. V lost 5 bases and J lost 9, with 11 bases in between. The germline V gene has CDR1 MNHNY and CDR2 SVGAGI (reference sequence).

This clonotype was found many times. The chain recombines TRBV7-2 with TRBJ2-1; tentative D call: TRBD2 (6 bases). The CDR3 loop spans 13 amino acids. Germline CDR1 SGHTA, CDR2 FQGNSA. Trimming took off 5 bases at V and 7 bases at J, with 12 bases between the two ends. The CDR3 DNA is TGTGCCAGCAGCCATTGGCGGGATAATGAGCAGTTCTTC. It yields the protein CASSHWRDNEQFF. Full variable domain (outside the CDR3, taken from reference TRBV7-2 and TRBJ2-1): GAGVSQSPSNKVTEKGKDVELRCDPISGHTALYWYRQSLGQGLEFLIYFQGNSAPDKSGLPSDRFSAERTGGSVSTLTIQRTQQEDSAVYLCASSHWRDNEQFFGPGTRLTVL.

The chain has TRBV11-3 and TRBJ2-1, with D possibly matching TRBD2 (6 bases). The germline CDR1 and CDR2 sequences are SGHNT and YENEEA. The CDR3 extends over 16 amino acids. Deletions cut 3 bases from V and 0 bases from J, with 12 bases between. The CDR3 sequence is CASSFGGALSYNEQFF. DNA for the CDR3: TGTGCCAGCAGCTTCGGCGGGGCCCTCTCCTACAATGAGCAGTTCTTC. The whole variable domain, remainder taken from reference TRBV11-3 and TRBJ2-1, is EAGVVQSPRYKIIEKKQPVAFWCNPISGHNTLYWYLQNLGQGPELLIRYENEEAVDDSQLPKDRFSAERLKGVDSTLKIQPAELGDSAVYLCASSFGGALSYNEQFFGPGTRLTVL.

About this clonotype: The limits of the CDR3 on the DNA are not certain, so only TCRdb's listed CDR3 is given. The CDR3 is CASSFRGRYQETQYF. This chain connects TRBV28 to TRBJ2-5; the D call in the table, TRBD1, was not verified against the DNA. Inclusive of both ends, the CDR3 amounts to 15 amino acids. Germline-derived CDR1 and CDR2 are MDHEN and SYDVKM.

This clonotype came up many times. The chain employs TRBV5-1 and TRBJ2-7; the match to TRBD2 covers 10 bases. CDR3 length: 17 amino acids. The germline gives CDR1 SGHRS, CDR2 YFSETQ. The V segment lost 0 bases and the J segment 3 bases; nucleotides outside the gene matches: 9. CDR3 protein: CASSLATSGNLYYEQYF. The DNA of the CDR3 is TGCGCCAGCAGCTTGGCTACTAGCGGGAATTTATACTACGAGCAGTACTTC. Full variable domain (outside the CDR3, taken from reference TRBV5-1 and TRBJ2-7): KAGVTQTPRYLIKTRGQQVTLSCSPISGHRSVSWYQQTPGQGLQFLFEYFSETQRNKGNFPGRFSGRQFSNSRSEMNVSTLELGDSALYLCASSLATSGNLYYEQYFGPGTRLTVT.

This clonotype occurred many times. The chain couples TRBV29-1 to TRBJ2-3; no firm D call. The CDR3 extends over 15 amino acids. V lost 7 bases to trimming and J lost 0 bases, with 17 bases between them. Germline loops: CDR1 SQVTM, CDR2 ANQGSEA. This chain's CDR3 is CSGKQGSSSTDTQYF. The CDR3 coding sequence is TGCAGCGGTAAACAAGGGTCGAGTAGCACAGATACGCAGTATTTT.

This clonotype has just a few counts. The rearrangement links TRBV7-8 to TRBJ2-5; D is undetermined. This CDR3 has 13 residues. The V gene's germline CDR1 is SGHVS and CDR2 FQNEAQ. V gave up 2 bases and J gave up 3 bases, with 7 bases separating them. CDR3 amino acids: CASSLRPEETQYF. The CDR3 DNA reads TGTGCCAGCAGCTTAAGGCCAGAAGAGACCCAGTACTTC.

This clonotype was seen repeatedly, ten times or more. V usage is TRBV20-1 and J usage is TRBJ2-2; D perhaps matches TRBD1 (7 bases). Germline CDR1 and CDR2: DFQATT and SNEGSKA (reference sequence). The CDR3 has 21 residues. Trimming shortened V by 3 bases and J by 2 bases, and 31 bases separated the two germline ends. The CDR3 DNA reads TGCAGTGCTAGTTCCCCAGGGGGGAGAGCTGGGGCCTCGCAAAACACCGGGGAGCTGTTTTTT. It is translated as CSASSPGGRAGASQNTGELFF.

This clonotype was observed many times. The chain links TRBV7-9 to TRBJ2-2, with 7 bases aligning to TRBD2. The V gene end was trimmed by 7 bases and the J gene end by 6 bases; junction bases not matched to a gene: 11. There are 15 residues in the CDR3. Germline V gene sequence: CDR1 SEHNR, CDR2 FQNEAQ (reference sequence). CDR3 residues: CASNHGRNWAGELFF. The CDR3 region has the DNA TGTGCCAGCAATCACGGGAGGAATTGGGCCGGGGAGCTGTTTTTT.

The rearrangement joins TRBV14 to TRBJ1-5, with a possible D match to TRBD1 (6 bases). V shed 4 bases and J shed 2 bases, with 9 bases lying between them. Germline lookup yields CDR1 SGHDN and CDR2 FVKESK. This CDR3 has 14 residues. As DNA, the CDR3 is TGTGCCAGCAGCCCGGGACACGGCAATCAGCCCCAGCATTTT. This codes for CASSPGHGNQPQHF.

This clonotype was found a few times. CDR3 amino acids: CASLPRVGGETEAFF. In nucleotides, the CDR3 is TGTGCCAGCTTACCCCGAGTGGGGGGGGAAACTGAAGCTTTCTTT. This chain joins TRBV7-2 and TRBJ1-1, with D maybe TRBD1 (5 bases). V shed 8 bases and J shed 5 bases, with 21 bases lying between them. Germline loops: CDR1 SGHTA, CDR2 FQGNSA. The CDR3 runs to 15 residues.

Ten or more counts support this clonotype. V and J are TRBV6-5 and TRBJ1-2, with 7 bases lining up with TRBD1. The CDR3 contains 17 residues. CDR1 is MNHEY, CDR2 SVGAGI, per germline. V lost 6 bases, J lost 4 bases, and 17 bases stayed unmatched. The CDR3 DNA reads as TGTGCCAGCAGCTACGGGGGGACAGATAGAATGGCCTATGGCTACACCTTC. This translates into CASSYGGTDRMAYGYTF.

As for this clonotype: Compared with germline, one end of the junction differs, possibly owing to a read error. The chain links TRBV3-1 to TRBJ2-3, with D unresolved. The CDR3 is 16 residues long. Germline lookup yields CDR1 LGHDT and CDR2 YNNKEL (reference sequence). The CDR3 DNA is TGTGCCAGCACCCAAAGGGTGCCGGGCGGCACAGATACGCAGTATTTT. Translating it yields CASTQRVPGGTDTQYF.

This clonotype was recorded many times. The V call is TRBV12-3 or TRBV12-4, the J call TRBJ2-1; D is uncertain. Deletions cut 3 bases from V and 4 bases from J, with 13 bases between. The CDR3 length is 15 residues. This chain's CDR3 is CASSFVYSPYNEQFF. The CDR3 region has the DNA TGTGCCAGCAGTTTTGTCTACAGCCCGTACAATGAGCAGTTCTTC.

The chain couples TRBV15 to TRBJ2-5, with D perhaps TRBD2 (6 bases). The germline gives CDR1 LNHNV, CDR2 YYDKDF (reference sequence). Trimming took off 8 bases at V and 5 bases at J, with 27 bases between the two ends. The CDR3 spans 17 residues. Here the CDR3 reads CATAGGDSRILGETQYF. CDR3 in DNA: TGTGCCACCGCAGGAGGGGACTCTAGAATCTTGGGCGAGACCCAGTACTTC.

This clonotype turned up a few times. This chain links TRBV12-3 or TRBV12-4 with TRBJ2-6, with 10 bases matching TRBD1. This CDR3 is 19 amino acids long. J gave up 2 bases and V 3 bases, and 10 bases lay outside the gene matches. The CDR3 nucleotides are TGTGCCAGCAGTTTGATCTCCGGGACAGGGGAACCTGGGGCCAACGTCCTGACTTTC. Amino acids: CASSLISGTGEPGANVLTF.

In its sample, this clonotype was seen many times. The chain has TRBV20-1 and TRBJ2-7; 7 nucleotides align to TRBD2. Germline V gene lookup returns CDR1 DFQATT and CDR2 SNEGSKA (reference sequence). This CDR3 contains 15 residues. Trimming took 3 bases from V and 6 from J; bases not matched to a gene: 14. CDR3 sequence reads: CSARSMETGGIEQYF. The DNA of the CDR3 is TGCAGTGCTAGGAGTATGGAGACGGGGGGAATCGAGCAGTACTTC.

This clonotype was seen a handful of times. This chain connects TRBV14 to TRBJ2-7, with 7 nucleotides matching TRBD2. Germline CDR1 is SGHDN and CDR2 is FVKESK. This CDR3 spans 14 amino acids. With 1 base clipped from V and 3 bases from J, the junction kept 3 bases outside the gene matches. CDR3 sequence (DNA): TGTGCCAGCAGCCAAGGCGGGAGAGACTACGAGCAGTACTTC. This gives the protein CASSQGGRDYEQYF.

This clonotype was seen only a few times. The gene calls are TRBV15 and TRBJ2-7, with 9 bases aligning to TRBD2. V lost 5 bases, J lost 3 bases, and 11 bases stayed unmatched. The CDR3 covers 16 residues. Germline loops: CDR1 LNHNV, CDR2 YYDKDF (reference sequence). CDR3 DNA: TGTGCCACCAGCCCCGTTCGGAGTAGCGGGAGCTACGAGCAGTACTTC. Amino acids: CATSPVRSSGSYEQYF.

This clonotype appeared many times. This chain joins TRBV5-1 and TRBJ2-7; TRBD2 aligns across 8 bases. Germline V lookup: CDR1 SGHRS, CDR2 YFSETQ. The CDR3 length is 16 residues. With V trimmed by 4 bases and J by 2 bases, 11 bases remained unmatched. CDR3 sequence: CASSKEGLAGTYEQYF. CDR3 nucleotides: TGCGCCAGCAGCAAGGAAGGCCTAGCGGGTACCTACGAGCAGTACTTC.

Ten or more counts support this clonotype. This chain links TRBV29-1 with TRBJ1-4; weak D call: TRBD1 (6 bases). Trimming pared 6 bases from V and 5 bases from J, leaving 16 bases between. Germline V CDR1 and CDR2: SQVTM, ANQGSEA. This CDR3 region has 14 residues. DNA of the CDR3: TGCAGCGTAATATTGGACAGAGAAAATGAAAAACTGTTTTTT. Its protein product is CSVILDRENEKLFF.

As concerns this clonotype: This may be a read error, as it is one base from a much larger clone. V usage is TRBV20-1 and J usage is TRBJ2-5; 8 bases are a match to TRBD2. The CDR3 consists of 15 residues. The germline V gene encodes CDR1 DFQATT and CDR2 SNEGSKA (reference sequence). In nucleotides, the CDR3 is TGCTGTGCTAGAAAAACGGGACTAGTCCAAGAGACCCAGTACTTC. Amino acid sequence: CCARKTGLVQETQYF.